This is a list of T cell receptor beta chains from one sample in a study of blood T cell repertoires in COVID-19. TCRdb keeps only in-frame clones here, not all; method: immunoSEQ multiplex PCR. The sample shows some 30,000 clones, 80% to 90% of them seen only once. Sample: peripheral blood. These receptors all stem from a woman aged 70 to 79 with active COVID-19. Both conserved end residues are part of each CDR3. Part of the rows lack a size; the others show once, few, many or a class for expanded clones.

size: .
J: TRBJ2-1
V: TRBV7-2
CDR3: CASGQKGLAGAAYNEQFF

size: .
J: TRBJ1-4
V: TRBV5-5
CDR3: CASSLQGSSEKLFF

size: .
J: TRBJ2-2
V: TRBV18
CDR3: CASSPSNTGELFF

size: .
J: TRBJ1-1
V: TRBV6-5
CDR3: CASSRDRGTEAFF

size: .
J: TRBJ2-3
V: TRBV29-1
CDR3: CSVTGTTPTDTQYF

size: .
J: TRBJ2-5
V: TRBV4-3
CDR3: CASSPPRADVQETQYF

size: .
J: TRBJ1-1
V: TRBV11-3
CDR3: CASGVGTSVNTEAFF

size: once
J: TRBJ2-2
V: TRBV6-5
CDR3: CASSPDRDTGELFF

size: .
J: TRBJ2-1
V: TRBV6-5
CDR3: CASSRQGPNEQFF

size: .
J: TRBJ2-5
V: TRBV5-5
CDR3: CASGTGDKETQYF

size: .
J: TRBJ2-7
V: TRBV7-9
CDR3: CASSPGAGGVYEQYF

size: .
J: TRBJ1-3
V: TRBV7-2
CDR3: CASSLVAVGNTIYF

size: .
J: TRBJ2-3
V: TRBV30
CDR3: CAWSTGLAPGADTQYF

size: .
J: TRBJ1-1
V: TRBV2
CDR3: CAISLRQGLLAMNTEAFF

size: .
J: TRBJ2-1
V: TRBV6-6
CDR3: CASRMDLSSYNEQFF

size: .
J: TRBJ1-1
V: TRBV11-1
CDR3: CASSLHQDTEAFF

size: .
J: TRBJ2-4
V: TRBV27
CDR3: CASRDRGGAKNIQYF

size: .
J: TRBJ1-1
V: TRBV3-1/TRBV3-2
CDR3: CASSQGKWDRVNTEAFF